The 25 T cell receptor beta chains in this list originate from one sample, sequenced in a study of blood T cell repertoires in COVID-19. The table came from immunoSEQ multiplex PCR; TCRdb's copy has only in-frame clones and leaves some out. Here the sample spans about 160,000 clones, approximately 81% being singletons. The material sequenced was peripheral blood. The source of these receptors is a woman aged 50 to 60 with COVID-19, enrolled during active disease.

This clone was seen just once. The chain is built from TRBV21-1 and TRBJ1-1. TRBV21-1 is a documented pseudogene. CDR3 length: 13 amino acids. CDR3 DNA sequence: TGTGCCAGCAGCCACCGGGGGGGTACTGAAGCTTTCTTT. It translates to CASSHRGGTEAFF.

This chain joins TRBV19 and TRBJ2-3; D remains unclear. Germline V gene sequence: CDR1 LNHDA, CDR2 SQIVND (reference sequence). V shed 4 bases and J shed 11 bases, with 19 bases lying between them. The CDR3 extends over 14 amino acids. DNA for the CDR3: TGTGCCAGTAGTAACCCACCGGAAACAAGGAGGCAGTATTTT. Its translation: CASSNPPETRRQYF.

This sequence joins TRBV11-2 and TRBJ1-4, with TRBD1 matching 11 bases. Germline assignment: CDR1 SGHAT and CDR2 FQNNGV. The ends lost 0 bases at V and 3 bases at J; junction bases unmatched: 9. This CDR3 is 19 amino acids long. The chain's CDR3 is CASSLDVGQGVPANEKLFF. DNA for the CDR3: TGTGCCAGCAGCTTAGATGTGGGACAGGGGGTACCAGCTAATGAAAAACTGTTTTTT.

V gene TRBV24-1 combines with J gene TRBJ1-1; D is perhaps TRBD1 (5 bases). With 2 bases removed from V and 0 bases from J, the gap between germline ends came to 18 bases. The CDR3 length is 18 residues. Germline CDR1 reads KGHDR; CDR2 reads SFDVKD. The CDR3 DNA sequence: TGTGCCACCAGTGATTATGGGGCGGGACTAGAGATGAACACTGAAGCTTTCTTT. It codes for CATSDYGAGLEMNTEAFF.

The chain carries TRBV6-1 and TRBJ1-1, with 8 bases matching TRBD1. V lost 2 bases, J lost 0 bases, and 5 bases stayed unmatched. The CDR3 extends over 16 amino acids. Germline V gene lookup returns CDR1 MNHNS and CDR2 SASEGT. As DNA, the CDR3 is TGTGCCAGCAGTGAAAGACAGGGGAATATGAACACTGAAGCTTTCTTT. It translates to CASSERQGNMNTEAFF.

The V and J genes are TRBV7-9 and TRBJ1-1, with 10 bases that match TRBD1. V gave up 5 bases and J gave up 5 bases; unmatched junction bases: 8. Germline V gene sequence: CDR1 SEHNR, CDR2 FQNEAQ (reference sequence). The CDR3 spans 15 residues. The CDR3 spells CASSLRDRGSTEAFF. The CDR3, as DNA: TGTGCCAGCAGCCTAAGGGACAGGGGTTCGACTGAAGCTTTCTTT.

The chain uses TRBV19 and TRBJ2-7; 7 bases map to TRBD1. The CDR3 totals 13 residues. Germline lookup yields CDR1 LNHDA and CDR2 SQIVND (reference sequence). V was pared by 5 bases and J by 3 bases, with 4 bases of the junction left unmatched. The CDR3 coding sequence is TGTGCCAGTAGTCTCAGGGGGTACTACGAGCAGTACTTC. This encodes CASSLRGYYEQYF.

The chain is built from TRBV6-5 and TRBJ2-1, with D tentatively TRBD1 (6 bases). The length of the CDR3 is 11 residues. The germline gives CDR1 MNHEY, CDR2 SVGAGI. V was pared by 10 bases and J by 10 bases, with 14 bases between. CDR3 sequence (DNA): TGTGCCACCGCAGTGAGGGGGGAGCAGTTCTTC. Amino acid sequence: CATAVRGEQFF.

The V call is TRBV28, the J call TRBJ2-5; D might be TRBD1 (6 bases). Germline CDR1 and CDR2: MDHEN and SYDVKM. This CDR3 spans 15 amino acids. V lost 6 bases to trimming and J lost 7 bases, with 21 bases between them. In nucleotides, the CDR3 is TGTGCCAGCAGCCCCAGGGGCGGTCCTGGGGGGACCCAGTACTTC. Amino acids: CASSPRGGPGGTQYF.

The chain links TRBV19 to TRBJ2-3; D is perhaps TRBD2 (5 bases). The V and J ends lost 5 bases and 2 bases respectively, with 8 bases between them. The CDR3 contains 13 residues. The germline gives CDR1 LNHDA, CDR2 SQIVND (reference sequence). The CDR3 loop reads CASSALATDTQYF. For the CDR3, the DNA is TGTGCCAGTAGTGCCCTAGCCACAGATACGCAGTATTTT.

This clone was detected only once. This chain connects TRBV18 to TRBJ1-4, with D perhaps TRBD1 (5 bases). The CDR3 consists of 13 residues. V lost 6 bases and J lost 6, with 11 bases in between. Germline V CDR1 and CDR2: KGHSH, LQKENI. The CDR3 DNA reads TGTGCCAGCTCGACAGCGGGGTATGAAAAACTGTTTTTT. As protein: CASSTAGYEKLFF.

This clone was observed a single time. For the CDR3, the DNA is TGTGCCAGCAGCGCACAGGGGGAGGGATATGGCTACACCTTC. It is translated as CASSAQGEGYGYTF. The chain has TRBV9 and TRBJ1-2; 8 nucleotides agree with TRBD1. CDR1 and CDR2 (germline): SGDLS, YYNGEE. The V segment lost 3 bases and the J segment 5 bases; nucleotides outside the gene matches: 6. The CDR3 length is 14 residues.

The chain recombines TRBV24-1 with TRBJ2-6; D is perhaps TRBD1 (6 bases). The CDR3 extends over 16 amino acids. In germline, CDR1 is KGHDR, CDR2 SFDVKD. The V and J ends lost 4 bases and 2 bases respectively, with 11 bases between them. In nucleotides, the CDR3 is TGTGCCACCAGTGACCCAACAGGGCCTGGGGCCAACGTCCTGACTTTC. Translated, it gives CATSDPTGPGANVLTF.

The V and J genes are TRBV24-1 and TRBJ2-7; 9 bases match TRBD2. V shed 7 bases and J 3 bases; nucleotides not matched to a gene: 3. CDR1 is KGHDR and CDR2 is SFDVKD in the germline V gene. The CDR3 runs to 13 residues. CDR3: CATRDSGGYEQYF. CDR3 bases: TGTGCCACCAGGGATAGCGGGGGCTACGAGCAGTACTTC.

V and J are TRBV5-1 and TRBJ2-7; 9 bases are shared with TRBD1. The CDR3 sequence is 14 residues long. Trimming took 4 bases from V and 3 from J; bases not matched to a gene: 5. Germline lookup yields CDR1 SGHRS and CDR2 YFSETQ. The CDR3 DNA follows: TGCGCCAGCAGCCTGGGACAGGGAGACTACGAGCAGTACTTC. This sequence encodes CASSLGQGDYEQYF.

This chain uses TRBV30 with TRBJ1-1, with TRBD1 matching over 7 bases. This CDR3 is 12 amino acids long. V was clipped by 6 bases and J by 4 bases; unmatched bases: 5. CDR1 and CDR2 (germline): GTSNPN, SVGIG (reference sequence). The CDR3 reads CACQAGGTEAFF. As DNA, the CDR3 is TGTGCCTGCCAGGCAGGGGGCACTGAAGCTTTCTTT.

CDR3 sequence (DNA): TGTGCCAGCAGCTCGGGCGGAGGGTACGAGCAGTACTTC. Encoded protein: CASSSGGGYEQYF. The chain joins TRBV5-6 to TRBJ2-7, with D possibly TRBD2 on 6 matching bases. Germline CDR1 reads SGHDT; CDR2 reads YYEEEE. V was cut by 3 bases and J by 4 bases, with 11 bases left in between. The CDR3 is 13 amino acids.

This chain uses TRBV6-4 with TRBJ2-5; weak D call: TRBD1 (6 bases). Germline loops: CDR1 MRHNA, CDR2 SNTAGT. Trimming left V 6 bases short and J 4 bases short, with 18 bases between. The CDR3 is made up of 15 amino acids. This chain's CDR3 is CASSPLGGQGETQYF. In DNA, the CDR3 is TGTGCCAGCAGCCCTCTTGGGGGCCAAGGAGAGACCCAGTACTTC.

The rearrangement links TRBV4-3 to TRBJ1-2; D unclear. The V gene's germline CDR1 is LGHNA and CDR2 YSLEER. V was trimmed by 4 bases and J by 1 base, leaving 16 bases between them. CDR3 length: 16 residues. This chain's CDR3 is CASSPETEKFNYGYTF. The CDR3 DNA reads TGCGCCAGCAGCCCCGAAACCGAGAAATTTAACTATGGCTACACCTTC.

The J gene is TRBJ2-3, the V gene TRBV10-1; the D is unclear. The CDR3 runs 13 residues. V gave up 8 bases and J gave up 1 base, with 10 bases separating them. Germline V gene sequence: CDR1 WNHNN, CDR2 SYGVQD (reference sequence). The CDR3 spells CASGPSGTDTQYF. The CDR3 DNA is TGCGCCAGCGGCCCTTCCGGCACAGATACGCAGTATTTT.

The V and J genes are TRBV18 and TRBJ1-3, with D possibly matching TRBD1 (5 bases). The germline CDR1 and CDR2 sequences are KGHSH and LQKENI. The CDR3 totals 15 residues. Deletions cut 3 bases from V and 0 bases from J, with 9 bases between. CDR3 bases: TGTGCCAGCTCACCGCCTACAGGCTCTGGAAACACCATATATTTT. Amino acid sequence: CASSPPTGSGNTIYF.

The chain recombines TRBV6-1 with TRBJ1-5; tentative D call: TRBD1 (5 bases). From germline, CDR1 is MNHNS and CDR2 SASEGT. V shed 1 base and J shed 5 bases, with 12 bases lying between them. The CDR3 totals 15 residues. CDR3 nucleotides: TGTGCCAGCAGTGAAGATGGGGGGAAGGATCAGCCCCAGCATTTT. Translation gives CASSEDGGKDQPQHF.

The chain carries TRBV14 and TRBJ2-7; no clear D. The V end was cut by 6 bases, the J end by 5 bases, with 11 bases between. The CDR3 has 12 residues. Germline loops: CDR1 SGHDN, CDR2 FVKESK. CDR3 nucleotides: TGTGCCAGCAGTCCCTATTTACACGAGCAGTACTTC. Translation gives CASSPYLHEQYF.

This chain connects TRBV27 to TRBJ2-5; TRBD2 might be the D (5 bases). This CDR3 region has 14 residues. Trimming took 5 bases from V and 5 from J, leaving 15 bases between them. Per the germline V gene, CDR1 is MNHEY and CDR2 is SMNVEV (reference sequence). As DNA, the CDR3 is TGTGCCAGCAGTCCTACCCCCTCGGGGGAGACCCAGTACTTC. The encoded protein is CASSPTPSGETQYF.

The V gene is TRBV27, the J gene TRBJ2-7, with 7 bases identical to TRBD1. The CDR3 is 13 residues long. Trimming took 5 bases from V and 7 from J; bases not matched to a gene: 8. Germline lookup yields CDR1 MNHEY and CDR2 SMNVEV (reference sequence). The CDR3 region is CASSTGQFVEQYF. The DNA of the CDR3 is TGTGCCAGCAGTACGGGACAGTTTGTTGAGCAGTACTTC.